This TCR beta chain was found in a study of metastatic and nonmetastatic thyroid tumors. Study details: Comparison of repertoires was carried out across blood and tumor or nodule tissue from malignant and benign thyroid patients. The study's findings and limits: Malignant thyroid tumors reportedly exceeded benign nodules significantly in TCR beta diversity, with the difference appearing in blood and tumor.

J gave up 4 bases and V 1 base, and 8 bases lay outside the gene matches. This CDR3 has 16 amino acids. Germline CDR1 SNHLY, CDR2 FYNNEI. Patients were all untreated before their thyroid surgery. This clone was counted at least ten times. Its antigen is undetermined. The same CDR3 arises from other DNA sequences in this sample as well. In the source study's methods: What underpinned the distant-metastasis classifier for papillary thyroid cancer was the set of CDR3 differences across clinicopathological groups. MiXCR reprocessed the PCR reads for TCRdb. For this entry, the V and J calls and clone size follow TCRdb and not the study's own pipeline. Of approximately 79,000 clones listed, around 9.2% are singletons.

Sample: blood. The chain uses TRBV2 and TRBJ2-5; 8 nucleotides align to TRBD1. The receptor comes from a female donor with papillary thyroid cancer or a benign thyroid nodule (not recorded which). Some clones in this sample may be carry-over from other donors' samples. The chain's CDR3 is CASSEEGLTGGETQYF. Written as DNA, the CDR3 is TGTGCCAGCAGTGAAGAGGGGCTTACAGGGGGAGAGACCCAGTACTTC. The full variable domain, completed using reference TRBV2 and TRBJ2-5, is EPEVTQTPSHQVTQMGQEVILRCVPISNHLYFYWYRQILGQKVEFLVSFYNNEISEKSEIFDDQFSVERPDGSNFTLKIRSTKLEDSAMYFCASSEEGLTGGETQYFGPGTRLLVL.